This T cell receptor (beta chain) was observed in a study of regulatory T cells in long-lasting Graves disease. As for the study in general: Positive TSH receptor antibodies alongside over 5 years of antithyroid drugs were what marked Graves' disease as persistent. Study-wide results and limits: Only a small sample size was used, which may have cut accuracy. TRBV28, TRBJ1-2 and TRBJ2-5 were segments that persistent disease favored.

Per the germline V gene, CDR1 is DFQATT and CDR2 is SNEGSKA (reference sequence). V lost 0 bases, J lost 5 bases, and 8 bases stayed unmatched. The CDR3 loop spans 16 amino acids. Time point of the sample: persistent/refractory GD, antithyroid drugs over 5 years with positive TRAb. PBMC-derived RNA was used for the TCR library. A volume of roughly 8.4 milliliters of peripheral blood was collected in EDTA tubes. This clonotype has at least ten counts. Its target is unknown. Building the TCR beta libraries relied on iRepertoire HTBI primers, and CDR3 regions underwent Arm-PCR. TCRdb recomputed calls from the multiplex PCR reads with MiXCR, one row per CDR3 protein. The table shows about 310,000 distinct CDR3 sequences, with 22% occurring only once.

The V call is TRBV20-1, the J call TRBJ2-5; 11 nucleotides line up with TRBD1. The sequencing used peripheral blood mononuclear cells (PBMCs), collected when the disease was refractory, from a patient treated with antithyroid drugs. The sequence was collected from a female donor with Graves disease. The CDR3 is CSARDLGTGGGETQYF. The CDR3 bases are TGCAGTGCTAGAGATCTTGGGACAGGGGGAGGGGAGACCCAGTACTTC.